What follows are 4 T cell receptor beta chains derived from one specimen sequenced in a study of metastatic and nonmetastatic thyroid tumors. TCRdb used MiXCR to call clones anew from the PCR reads. The sample shows tens of thousands of clones, 20% to 25% of them seen only once. Thyroid surgery took place with no prior treatment in any patient. The sample consisted of tumor tissue. All receptors come from a female donor with papillary thyroid cancer or a benign thyroid nodule (not recorded which). Some clones in this sample may be carry-over from other donors' samples.

This clone was detected ten times or more. The V and J genes are TRBV6-6 and TRBJ2-7, with a tentative D call TRBD2 (6 bases). The CDR3 spans 18 residues. Trimming removed 6 bases at V and 5 bases at J, with 29 bases between. Germline V gives CDR1 MNHNY, CDR2 SVGAGI (reference sequence). CDR3 sequence: CASSSRRGSGMFVHEQYF. The CDR3 DNA is TGTGCCAGCAGCTCCCGGCGGGGATCGGGTATGTTCGTCCACGAGCAGTACTTC.

This clone showed up many times. The chain is built from TRBV27 and TRBJ1-1; D is ambiguous. The CDR3 length is 13 residues. Per the germline V gene, CDR1 is MNHEY and CDR2 is SMNVEV (reference sequence). The germline V and J ends were trimmed by 6 bases and 3 bases, with 11 bases remaining between them. The CDR3 region has the DNA TGTGCCAGCAGCCACACGTGGGACACTGAAGCTTTCTTT. This translates into CASSHTWDTEAFF.

This clone is medium-sized. This chain uses TRBV7-2 with TRBJ2-5, with D possibly being TRBD2 (7 bases). CDR1 is SGHTA, CDR2 FQGNSA, per germline. Trimming took 5 bases from V and 2 from J, leaving 18 bases between them. The length of the CDR3 is 16 residues. CDR3 sequence reads: CASSPPRGGLQETQYF. CDR3 DNA sequence: TGTGCCAGCAGCCCCCCGAGGGGGGGGCTACAAGAGACCCAGTACTTC.

The rearrangement joins TRBV7-6 to TRBJ2-2; a possible D gene is TRBD2 (5 bases). In germline, CDR1 is SGHVS, CDR2 FNYEAQ. The CDR3 length is 18 residues. V was cut by 0 bases and J by 0 bases, with 14 bases left in between. CDR3 coding DNA: TGTGCCAGCAGCTTAGCGAGTGGGAGCGGATCGAACACCGGGGAGCTGTTTTTT. Translation gives CASSLASGSGSNTGELFF.